These 30 T cell receptor beta chains were all obtained from the same sample, sequenced in a study of T cell responses to AZD1222 COVID-19 vaccine. Clones were read by immunoSEQ multiplex PCR, and TCRdb kept only the in-frame ones, dropping some. This table has some 130,000 clones, 80% to 90% appearing once. Sequenced here: peripheral blood, sampled on day 0 of AZD1222 vaccination. These receptors all stem from an adult in good health.

This clone was seen a handful of times. The gene calls are TRBV7-8 and TRBJ2-1; D might be TRBD2 (6 bases). This CDR3 spans 16 amino acids. From germline, CDR1 is SGHVS and CDR2 FQNEAQ. With 2 bases removed from V and 5 bases from J, the gap between germline ends came to 16 bases. CDR3 sequence (DNA): TGTGCCAGCAGCTTACCCTTCCGGGACTCACACAATGAGCAGTTCTTC. It translates to CASSLPFRDSHNEQFF.

The chain employs TRBV18 and TRBJ1-5, with D hard to call. In germline, CDR1 is KGHSH, CDR2 LQKENI. This CDR3 is 14 amino acids long. Trimming stripped 5 bases from V and 3 bases from J, with 11 bases between. This CDR3 is CASSADGPNQPQHF. CDR3 coding DNA: TGTGCCAGCTCAGCGGACGGTCCCAATCAGCCCCAGCATTTT.

This clone was seen once. The J gene is TRBJ1-6, the V gene TRBV16, with D hard to call. The CDR3 spans 16 residues. Germline loops: CDR1 KGHSY, CDR2 FQNENV. V was pared by 7 bases and J by 5 bases, with 18 bases between. CDR3 coding DNA: TGTGCCAGCACCTCAATAACCGGGCTGAATAATTCACCCCTCCACTTT. Protein: CASTSITGLNNSPLHF.

V is TRBV18 and J is TRBJ2-7; 11 nucleotides match TRBD2. In germline, CDR1 is KGHSH, CDR2 LQKENI. The CDR3 is made up of 20 amino acids. The V segment lost 4 bases and the J segment 1 base; nucleotides outside the gene matches: 18. This chain's CDR3 is CASSRKGLAERNQYSYEQYF. CDR3 sequence (DNA): TGTGCCAGCTCACGAAAGGGACTAGCGGAACGTAACCAGTATTCCTACGAGCAGTACTTC.

This clone was seen just once. The chain has TRBV19 and TRBJ2-5, with TRBD2 matching over 9 bases. The CDR3 length is 17 residues. V gave up 0 bases and J gave up 2 bases; unmatched junction bases: 7. Germline V gene data show CDR1 as LNHDA and CDR2 as SQIVND (reference sequence). CDR3 region: CASSIDLASGAQETQYF. CDR3 DNA sequence: TGTGCCAGTAGTATAGATCTCGCTAGCGGGGCTCAAGAGACCCAGTACTTC. The complete variable domain, with remaining parts taken from reference TRBV19 and TRBJ2-5, reads DGGITQSPKYLFRKEGQNVTLSCEQNLNHDAMYWYRQDPGQGLRLIYYSQIVNDFQKGDIAEGYSVSREKKESFPLTVTSAQKNPTAFYLCASSIDLASGAQETQYFGPGTRLLVL.

The sample holds one count of this clone. The chain carries TRBV10-3 and TRBJ2-7; 7 bases are a match to TRBD2. Germline loops: CDR1 ENHRY, CDR2 SYGVKD. Unmatched junction bases numbered 11, after V lost 8 bases and J lost 4 bases. This CDR3 is built from 14 residues. CDR3 nucleotide sequence: TGTGCCATCGGGGGGGGATCTAGCAGGTACGAGCAGTACTTC. Translating it yields CAIGGGSSRYEQYF.

The chain joins TRBV14 to TRBJ2-7; 7 bases are a match to TRBD1. V shed 1 base, J shed 3 bases, and the junction held 6 bases outside the gene matches. The CDR3 is 15 residues long. Germline CDR1 reads SGHDN; CDR2 reads FVKESK. The CDR3, as DNA: TGTGCCAGCAGCCAAGTAGACAGGGATGGCTACGAGCAGTACTTC. The encoded protein is CASSQVDRDGYEQYF.

This clone is a singleton in its sample. This rearrangement joins TRBV7-2 to TRBJ2-2; 13 bases match TRBD2. V shed 5 bases, J shed 0 bases, and the junction held 6 bases outside the gene matches. Looked up from germline, CDR1 is SGHTA and CDR2 is FQGNSA. CDR3 size: 18 residues. CDR3 in amino acids: CASSHELAGGPNTGELFF. CDR3 in DNA: TGTGCCAGCAGCCACGAACTAGCGGGAGGGCCGAACACCGGGGAGCTGTTTTTT.

This sequence joins TRBV6-1 and TRBJ2-2, with D tentatively TRBD2 (6 bases). With 1 base removed from V and 4 bases from J, the gap between germline ends came to 16 bases. Germline V gene data show CDR1 as MNHNS and CDR2 as SASEGT. This CDR3 is 17 amino acids long. CDR3 amino acids: CASSEGYGGRGTGELFF. The CDR3 DNA follows: TGTGCCAGCAGTGAAGGGTACGGGGGAAGAGGCACCGGGGAGCTGTTTTTT.

This chain connects TRBV4-2 to TRBJ1-4, with TRBD1 matching over 10 bases. Trimming took 0 bases from V and 12 from J; bases not matched to a gene: 10. CDR1 and CDR2 (germline): LGHNA, YNFKEQ. CDR3 length: 16 residues. The CDR3 spells CASSQDLPDRGEELFF. CDR3 sequence (DNA): TGTGCCAGCAGCCAAGACCTTCCGGACAGGGGGGAGGAACTGTTTTTT.

J is TRBJ1-4 and V is TRBV27; D unclear. Germline loops: CDR1 MNHEY, CDR2 SMNVEV (reference sequence). This CDR3 comprises 16 residues. Trimming pared 6 bases from V and 3 bases from J, leaving 17 bases between. The CDR3: CASSHSARVANEKLFF. The CDR3 region has the DNA TGTGCCAGCAGCCACTCGGCCCGGGTTGCTAATGAAAAACTGTTTTTT.

The V and J genes are TRBV6-5 and TRBJ1-2; unclear D gene. The CDR3 totals 13 residues. The V end was cut by 8 bases, the J end by 4 bases, with 14 bases between. Germline-derived CDR1 and CDR2 are MNHEY and SVGAGI. CDR3 sequence: CASRSEVGYGYTF. The CDR3 DNA reads as TGTGCCAGCCGGTCGGAGGTCGGCTATGGCTACACCTTC.

The rearrangement links TRBV6-5 to TRBJ2-7, with TRBD1 identical over 7 bases. The germline V gene has CDR1 MNHEY and CDR2 SVGAGI. The CDR3 consists of 15 residues. V dropped 0 bases and J dropped 0; count of bases not matched to a gene: 2. Here the CDR3 DNA reads TGTGCCAGCAGTTACTCCAGGGACAGCTCCTACGAGCAGTACTTC. Amino acids: CASSYSRDSSYEQYF.

This rearrangement joins TRBV4-2 to TRBJ2-2; D is perhaps TRBD2 (6 bases). From germline, CDR1 is LGHNA and CDR2 YNFKEQ. This CDR3 is built from 17 residues. Between the trimmed V and J ends, which lost 0 bases and 7 bases, there was a span of 18 bases. CDR3 DNA sequence: TGTGCCAGCAGCCAAGATCTCGGTGGACTAACCCTCGGGGAGCTGTTTTTT. As protein: CASSQDLGGLTLGELFF.

J is TRBJ1-1 and V is TRBV5-1; a weak D match, TRBD1 (5 bases). V was trimmed by 5 bases and J by 3 bases, leaving 11 bases between them. Germline CDR1 reads SGHRS; CDR2 reads YFSETQ. CDR3 length: 13 residues. CDR3: CASRHGADTEAFF. In DNA form, the CDR3 reads TGCGCCAGCAGGCACGGGGCGGACACTGAAGCTTTCTTT.

The chain combines TRBV3-1 (or the pseudogene TRBV3-2) with TRBJ2-4, with D tentatively TRBD2 (7 bases). Germline V gene sequence: CDR1 LGHDT, CDR2 YNNKEL (reference sequence). The V and J ends lost 0 bases and 8 bases respectively, with 14 bases between them. The CDR3 runs to 15 residues. CDR3 loop: CASSQEGAGVDIQYF. CDR3 nucleotide sequence: TGTGCCAGCAGCCAAGAGGGGGCGGGAGTCGACATTCAGTACTTC.

The rearrangement joins TRBV11-3 to TRBJ2-3; D is possibly TRBD2 (6 bases). Trimming left V 1 base short and J 7 bases short, with 18 bases between. CDR1 is SGHNT, CDR2 YENEEA, per germline. There are 16 residues in the CDR3. The CDR3 DNA is TGTGCCAGCAGCTTAGGGAGGGTACCGCCTAAGAATACGCAGTATTTT. Protein product: CASSLGRVPPKNTQYF.

CDR3 nucleotide sequence: TGTGCCAGCAGTTACTCCACACCACGTAGCAATCAGCCCCAGCATTTT. It is translated as CASSYSTPRSNQPQHF. V is TRBV6-2 or TRBV6-3 and J is TRBJ1-5; D not certain. The CDR3 consists of 16 residues. Per the germline V gene, CDR1 is MNHEY and CDR2 is SVGEGT. The ends were cut back, 0 bases at V and 0 bases at J, with 9 bases in the middle.

The CDR3 region is CATSDFRTNYGYTF. The CDR3 DNA reads TGTGCCACCAGTGATTTCAGGACGAACTATGGCTACACCTTC. This chain links TRBV24-1 with TRBJ1-2; D call uncertain. Trimming took off 1 base at V and 2 bases at J, with 7 bases between the two ends. Germline assignment: CDR1 KGHDR and CDR2 SFDVKD. This CDR3 has 14 amino acids.

J is TRBJ2-5 and V is TRBV20-1; D might be TRBD2 (5 bases). This CDR3 is 13 amino acids long. Trimming took 4 bases from V and 1 from J, leaving 10 bases between them. Per the germline V gene, CDR1 is DFQATT and CDR2 is SNEGSKA (reference sequence). CDR3 protein: CSATDGIQETQYF. CDR3 nucleotide sequence: TGCAGTGCTACTGACGGGATCCAAGAGACCCAGTACTTC.

The J gene is TRBJ2-5, the V gene TRBV3-1 (or the pseudogene TRBV3-2), with unresolved D. The CDR3 totals 15 residues. Trimming shortened V by 0 bases and J by 5 bases, and 13 bases separated the two germline ends. The germline gives CDR1 LGHDT, CDR2 YNNKEL (reference sequence). The chain's CDR3 is CASSQDLTPFETQYF. CDR3 in DNA: TGTGCCAGCAGCCAAGATCTCACCCCTTTTGAGACCCAGTACTTC.

This chain links TRBV28 with TRBJ1-3, with D unresolved. Trimming removed 8 bases from V and 5 bases from J, with 22 bases in between. Germline V gene sequence: CDR1 MDHEN, CDR2 SYDVKM. The length of the CDR3 is 16 residues. CDR3 DNA sequence: TGTGCCAGCTTTACAAGTCCTGGGAACCGTCGAAACACCATATATTTT. Amino acids: CASFTSPGNRRNTIYF. The full variable domain, rest sourced from reference TRBV28 and TRBJ1-3, is DVKVTQSSRYLVKRTGEKVFLECVQDMDHENMFWYRQDPGLGLRLIYFSYDVKMKEKGDIPEGYSVSREKKERFSLILESASTNQTSMYLCASFTSPGNRRNTIYFGEGSWLTVV.

The chain has TRBV28 and TRBJ1-1; D gene ambiguous. The length of the CDR3 is 14 residues. Germline lookup yields CDR1 MDHEN and CDR2 SYDVKM. V shed 7 bases and J shed 0 bases, with 12 bases lying between them. DNA for the CDR3: TGTGCCAGCACTGAACTAGATCTGAACACTGAAGCTTTCTTT. Its protein is CASTELDLNTEAFF.

This chain joins TRBV25-1 and TRBJ1-2, with D unclear. Germline loops: CDR1 MGHDK, CDR2 SYGVNS. V was trimmed by 6 bases and J by 1 base, leaving 9 bases between them. The CDR3 has 13 residues. The CDR3 is CASSLRINYGYTF. The CDR3 DNA is TGTGCCAGCAGCCTGAGGATTAACTATGGCTACACCTTC.

This rearrangement joins TRBV5-5 to TRBJ2-1; weak D call: TRBD2 (5 bases). Trimming shortened V by 3 bases and J by 1 base, and 17 bases separated the two germline ends. Germline V CDR1 and CDR2: SGHKS, YYEKEE (reference sequence). This CDR3 contains 17 residues. The CDR3 loop is CASSWSHRGLSYNEQFF. The CDR3 DNA follows: TGTGCCAGCAGCTGGAGCCACAGAGGGTTGTCCTACAATGAGCAGTTCTTC.

This sequence joins TRBV30 and TRBJ2-1; 10 bases match TRBD2. The CDR3 runs 15 residues. Germline CDR1 reads GTSNPN; CDR2 reads SVGIG (reference sequence). V shed 1 base and J 6 bases; nucleotides not matched to a gene: 6. The CDR3 DNA reads TGTGCCTGGAGTGGACTAAGCGGGAGGGGCAATGAGCAGTTCTTC. As protein: CAWSGLSGRGNEQFF.

The chain links TRBV19 to TRBJ2-5, with 10 bases identical to TRBD1. With V trimmed by 5 bases and J by 4 bases, 10 bases remained unmatched. CDR3 length equals 16 residues. The germline V gene encodes CDR1 LNHDA and CDR2 SQIVND (reference sequence). As DNA, the CDR3 is TGTGCCAGTAGTCCCAGGACGGGACAGGGGTCAGAGACCCAGTACTTC. Translating it yields CASSPRTGQGSETQYF.

This clone was detected once. V and J are TRBV9 and TRBJ2-1; unclear D gene. Per germline, CDR1 SGDLS and CDR2 YYNGEE. Trimming removed 0 bases at V and 5 bases at J, with 6 bases between. The length of the CDR3 is 13 residues. The CDR3 nucleotides are TGTGCCAGCAGCGTAGGGGCGGACAATGAGCAGTTCTTC. This sequence encodes CASSVGADNEQFF.

The V and J genes are TRBV7-9 and TRBJ1-1, with 9 bases fitting TRBD1. The CDR3 is 18 residues long. Germline-derived CDR1 and CDR2 are SEHNR and FQNEAQ (reference sequence). The trim removed 5 bases at V and 0 bases at J, leaving 13 bases unmatched. DNA for the CDR3: TGTGCCAGCAGCCTCCCCGCCGGGACAGGGACCATGAACACTGAAGCTTTCTTT. Amino acids: CASSLPAGTGTMNTEAFF.

The chain uses TRBV14 and TRBJ1-5; D not certain. The CDR3 contains 13 residues. CDR1 is SGHDN and CDR2 is FVKESK in the germline V gene. V shed 6 bases and J shed 4 bases, with 10 bases lying between them. CDR3 nucleotides: TGTGCCAGCAGTCATCCGGTGAATCAGCCCCAGCATTTT. This encodes CASSHPVNQPQHF. The full variable domain, with the rest looked up from reference TRBV14 and TRBJ1-5, is EAGVTQFPSHSVIEKGQTVTLRCDPISGHDNLYWYRRVMGKEIKFLLHFVKESKQDESGMPNNRFLAERTGGTYSTLKVQPAELEDSGVYFCASSHPVNQPQHFGDGTRLSIL.